One sample yielded the 23 T cell receptor beta chains listed below, sequenced in a study of human T cells and chemical hapten exposure. Time point specified: patch test 3, about 24 weeks after DPC sensitization. Treatment specified: therapeutic diphenylcyclopropenone sensitization with weekly scalp DPC. TCRdb called the RACE reads again in MiXCR, with one record for every CDR3 protein. The data hold under 200,000 distinct CDR3 sequences, with around 30% observed a single time. The sequenced sample was whole blood, obtained in connection with sensitization to the hapten diphenylcyclopropenone (DPC). These receptors all stem from a woman between 18 and 30 years old with alopecia areata. Some clones in this sample may be carry-over from other donors' samples.

This rearrangement joins TRBV7-2 to TRBJ2-4; 9 bases line up with TRBD2. V dropped 1 base and J dropped 0; count of bases not matched to a gene: 4. CDR3 length equals 17 residues. Germline CDR1 and CDR2: SGHTA and FQGNSA. In nucleotides, the CDR3 is TGTGCCAGCAGCTTAGAGGGGACTAGCCTAGCCAAAAACATTCAGTACTTC. Encoded protein: CASSLEGTSLAKNIQYF. Full variable domain (remainder filled in from reference TRBV7-2 and TRBJ2-4): GAGVSQSPSNKVTEKGKDVELRCDPISGHTALYWYRQSLGQGLEFLIYFQGNSAPDKSGLPSDRFSAERTGGSVSTLTIQRTQQEDSAVYLCASSLEGTSLAKNIQYFGAGTRLSVL.

This clonotype was counted between two and nine times. This chain joins TRBV28 and TRBJ2-5; the D call may be TRBD1 or TRBD2 (5 bases each). There are 13 residues in the CDR3. Germline V gene sequence: CDR1 MDHEN, CDR2 SYDVKM. The V gene lost 6 bases and the J gene lost 1 base, with 9 bases spanning the gap. CDR3 coding DNA: TGTGCCAGCAGACCAGGGACCCAAGAGACCCAGTACTTC. As protein: CASRPGTQETQYF. The whole variable domain, filled in from reference TRBV28 and TRBJ2-5, reads DVKVTQSSRYLVKRTGEKVFLECVQDMDHENMFWYRQDPGLGLRLIYFSYDVKMKEKGDIPEGYSVSREKKERFSLILESASTNQTSMYLCASRPGTQETQYFGPGTRLLVL.

The chain combines TRBV27 with TRBJ2-3; TRBD2 aligns across 10 bases. V shed 4 bases and J 5 bases; nucleotides not matched to a gene: 6. The CDR3 is 15 amino acids. The germline gives CDR1 MNHEY, CDR2 SMNVEV (reference sequence). DNA for the CDR3: TGTGCCAGCAGTTCAAGCGGGAGGGTTGTAGATACGCAGTATTTT. Translation: CASSSSGRVVDTQYF.

V is TRBV29-1 and J is TRBJ2-4; TRBD1 might be the D (6 bases). Trimming cost V 5 bases and J 11 bases, with 13 bases left between them. The CDR3 runs to 11 residues. Germline CDR1 reads SQVTM; CDR2 reads ANQGSEA. The CDR3, as DNA: TGCAGCGTTAGGGACACGACCCTTCAGTACTTC. Residues: CSVRDTTLQYF.

This clonotype occurred a few times. For the CDR3, the DNA is TGTGCCAGCAGCGGGGGACTAGCGGTAGCCAAAAACATTCAGTACTTC. Protein product: CASSGGLAVAKNIQYF. The V gene is TRBV7-9, the J gene TRBJ2-4, with 11 bases matching TRBD2. Germline CDR1 and CDR2: SEHNR and FQNEAQ (reference sequence). The CDR3 consists of 16 residues. The V and J ends lost 5 bases and 0 bases, in that order; junction bases with no gene match: 3.

V is TRBV4-2 and J is TRBJ2-2; D possibly corresponds to TRBD2 (6 bases). CDR3 size: 13 residues. CDR1 LGHNA and CDR2 YNFKEQ come from the germline V gene. V lost 2 bases and J 9 bases, leaving 10 bases between the germline ends. The CDR3 DNA is TGTGCCAGCAGCCAAAGGGGAGGCCGGGAGCTGTTTTTT. It encodes CASSQRGGRELFF.

This clonotype was seen a handful of times. One end of the junction fails to match germline, which may point to a read error. The V and J genes are TRBV7-9 and TRBJ2-7, with TRBD1 matching over 8 bases. This CDR3 is built from 16 residues. Germline CDR1 SEHNR, CDR2 FQNEAQ (reference sequence). CDR3 DNA: TGTGCCAGCACCTTAGGGACAGGCCGAGGGTCCTACGAGCAGTACTTC. It yields the protein CASTLGTGRGSYEQYF. Full variable domain (remainder filled in from reference TRBV7-9 and TRBJ2-7): DTGVSQNPRHKITKRGQNVTFRCDPISEHNRLYWYRQTLGQGPEFLTYFQNEAQLEKSRLLSDRFSAERPKGSFSTLEIQRTEQGDSAMYLCASTLGTGRGSYEQYFGPGTRLTVT.

This clonotype has just one count. This chain joins TRBV29-1 and TRBJ1-1, with 9 bases lining up with TRBD1. The trim removed 6 bases at V and 1 base at J, leaving 9 bases unmatched. Germline CDR1 reads SQVTM; CDR2 reads ANQGSEA. The CDR3 covers 15 residues. The CDR3 loop is CSVIDTGGENTEAFF. The DNA of the CDR3 is TGCAGCGTAATCGATACAGGGGGCGAGAACACTGAAGCTTTCTTT.

The chain combines TRBV7-2 with TRBJ2-7; TRBD2 matches 11 bases. V dropped 3 bases and J dropped 2; count of bases not matched to a gene: 9. The CDR3 spans 17 residues. The germline V gene has CDR1 SGHTA and CDR2 FQGNSA. The CDR3 nucleotides are TGTGCCAGCAGCTTGAAACTAGCGGGAGAGAGGCCCTACGAGCAGTACTTC. As protein: CASSLKLAGERPYEQYF.

The gene calls are TRBV6-5 and TRBJ2-1; D remains unclear. The CDR3 contains 15 residues. The germline V gene encodes CDR1 MNHEY and CDR2 SVGAGI. Trimming pared 4 bases from V and 5 bases from J, leaving 15 bases between. The CDR3 nucleotides read TGTGCCAGCAGTTCTTACCCTGACCGAGACAATGAGCAGTTCTTC. This codes for CASSSYPDRDNEQFF.

V is TRBV4-1 and J is TRBJ1-5; maybe TRBD1 (5 bases). This CDR3 is built from 15 residues. Germline assignment: CDR1 MGHRA and CDR2 YSYEKL. The ends were cut back, 3 bases at V and 7 bases at J, with 16 bases in the middle. Written as DNA, the CDR3 is TGCGCCAGCAGCCAGGGGCGGACATTTGGGCAGCCCCAGCATTTT. This sequence encodes CASSQGRTFGQPQHF.

This clonotype showed up just a few times. The CDR3 spells CSVRGLSTDTQYF. Written as DNA, the CDR3 is TGCAGCGTGAGAGGTTTATCCACAGATACGCAGTATTTT. The J gene is TRBJ2-3, the V gene TRBV29-1, with D uncertain. V was pared by 6 bases and J by 2 bases, with 12 bases between. CDR1 SQVTM and CDR2 ANQGSEA come from the germline V gene. The CDR3 is 13 residues long.

The rearrangement uses TRBV9 and TRBJ1-6, with D maybe TRBD1 (6 bases). Between the trimmed V and J ends, which lost 0 bases and 0 bases, there was a span of 16 bases. Per the germline V gene, CDR1 is SGDLS and CDR2 is YYNGEE. This CDR3 spans 19 amino acids. The CDR3 reads CASSVAPRQESSYNSPLHF. The CDR3 DNA reads TGTGCCAGCAGCGTAGCCCCAAGACAGGAAAGCTCCTATAATTCACCCCTCCACTTT.

This chain joins TRBV4-3 and TRBJ2-3, with 8 bases that match TRBD1. J was trimmed by 6 bases and V by 4 bases; bases with no gene match: 6. CDR3 length equals 14 residues. CDR1 and CDR2 (germline): LGHNA, YSLEER. DNA for the CDR3: TGCGCCAGCAGCCGGACAGGGATGTCGGATACGCAGTATTTT. Its translation: CASSRTGMSDTQYF.

In its sample, this clonotype was seen a few times. The V gene is TRBV7-2, the J gene TRBJ1-2; D is possibly TRBD1 (6 bases). Trimming shortened V by 6 bases and J by 6 bases, and 17 bases separated the two germline ends. This CDR3 region has 14 residues. Germline V gene lookup returns CDR1 SGHTA and CDR2 FQGNSA. The CDR3 region has the DNA TGTGCCAGCAGTCTACGAGCAGGGGAGAATGGCTACACCTTC. Translation: CASSLRAGENGYTF.

The rearrangement joins TRBV7-8 to TRBJ1-5; D gene uncertain. Trimming left V 1 base short and J 3 bases short, with 16 bases between. From germline, CDR1 is SGHVS and CDR2 FQNEAQ. The CDR3 totals 17 residues. The CDR3 DNA reads as TGTGCCAGCAGCTTAGACCCAGTCCGAGCCATCAATCAGCCCCAGCATTTT. This translates into CASSLDPVRAINQPQHF.

This chain connects TRBV4-2 to TRBJ1-1, with 8 positions matching TRBD1. Per germline, CDR1 LGHNA and CDR2 YNFKEQ. The V and J ends lost 5 bases and 11 bases, in that order; junction bases with no gene match: 10. CDR3 length: 13 residues. CDR3 loop: CASSSTADRAAFF. In nucleotides, the CDR3 is TGTGCCAGCAGCTCTACCGCGGACAGGGCGGCTTTCTTT.

The chain uses TRBV2 and TRBJ2-7; weak D call: TRBD2 (5 bases). V gave up 11 bases and J gave up 0 bases, with 20 bases separating them. Germline CDR1 and CDR2: SNHLY and FYNNEI. The CDR3 runs 15 residues. DNA of the CDR3: TGTGCCCAAGCCGGCGATACGGGAAGCTCCTACGAGCAGTACTTC. It is translated as CAQAGDTGSSYEQYF.

This sequence joins TRBV5-6 and TRBJ2-7; 12 bases align to TRBD2. The CDR3 contains 15 residues. Germline CDR1 is SGHDT and CDR2 is YYEEEE. Germline trimming cut 2 bases from V and 5 bases from J; bases unmatched to any gene: 5. CDR3 DNA: TGTGCCAGCAGCTTAACTCTAGCGGGGGGGCACGAGCAGTACTTC. It encodes CASSLTLAGGHEQYF. The whole variable domain, remainder taken from reference TRBV5-6 and TRBJ2-7, is DAGVTQSPTHLIKTRGQQVTLRCSPKSGHDTVSWYQQALGQGPQFIFQYYEEEERQRGNFPDRFSGHQFPNYSSELNVNALLLGDSALYLCASSLTLAGGHEQYFGPGTRLTVT.

The rearrangement uses TRBV5-1 and TRBJ2-5; 9 nucleotides align to TRBD2. CDR1 is SGHRS and CDR2 is YFSETQ in the germline V gene. The trim removed 0 bases at V and 3 bases at J, leaving 3 bases unmatched. The CDR3 is 15 residues long. CDR3 in amino acids: CASSLAVAGEETQYF. The CDR3 DNA is TGCGCCAGCAGCTTGGCAGTAGCGGGAGAAGAGACCCAGTACTTC.

The chain couples TRBV10-3 to TRBJ1-4, with no clear D. Germline V lookup: CDR1 ENHRY, CDR2 SYGVKD. V was shortened by 4 bases and J by 4 bases, with 10 bases between the two germline ends. The CDR3 contains 14 residues. The DNA of the CDR3 is TGTGCCATCAGTGTCGGTGGCAGTAATGAAAAACTGTTTTTT. The encoded protein is CAISVGGSNEKLFF.

CDR3 loop: CASSRTGGDSPLHF. The CDR3 DNA reads TGTGCCAGCAGTCGGACAGGGGGGGATTCACCCCTCCACTTT. V and J are TRBV14 and TRBJ1-6; 10 bases match TRBD1. The germline CDR1 and CDR2 sequences are SGHDN and FVKESK. The CDR3 is made up of 14 amino acids. J gave up 8 bases and V 6 bases, and 4 bases lay outside the gene matches.

The V gene is TRBV20-1, the J gene TRBJ1-5, with no clear D. The CDR3 is 13 residues long. Germline V gene lookup returns CDR1 DFQATT and CDR2 SNEGSKA (reference sequence). Trimming pared 6 bases from V and 2 bases from J, leaving 11 bases between. CDR3 nucleotide sequence: TGCAGTGCGACGAAGGGTGGCAATCAGCCCCAGCATTTT. This sequence encodes CSATKGGNQPQHF.